The present T cell receptor (beta chain) was sequenced within a study of metastatic and nonmetastatic thyroid tumors. Looking at the study overall: Thyroid patients, malignant and benign, had repertoires compared across blood and tumor or nodule tissue. Study-wide results and limits: Benign nodules reportedly had significantly lower TCR beta diversity than malignant thyroid tumors in blood and tumor.

V trimming: 0 bases; J trimming: 2 bases; junction bases outside the gene matches: 7. Germline CDR1 and CDR2: LGHDT and YNNKEL (reference sequence). The CDR3 covers 16 residues. To note about this clone: Its target is not known.

Per the original methods: A classifier for distant metastasis in papillary thyroid cancer was constructed using CDR3 differences observed across clinicopathological groups. TCRdb re-called the PCR reads via MiXCR. What appears here as the V and J calls and clone size reflects TCRdb's work, not the paper's. The sample carries 6,900 or so clones, roughly a third recorded once. Among the patients, none had received any treatment before thyroid surgery. The sequence was obtained from a female donor with papillary thyroid cancer or a benign thyroid nodule (not recorded which). Some clones in this sample may be carry-over from other donors' samples. The sample comprised tumor tissue. The rearrangement links TRBV3-1 to TRBJ2-7; TRBD2 matches at 7 bases. The CDR3 spells CASSQDLLATTYEQYF. CDR3 coding DNA: TGTGCCAGCAGCCAAGACTTACTAGCGACCACCTACGAGCAGTACTTC.